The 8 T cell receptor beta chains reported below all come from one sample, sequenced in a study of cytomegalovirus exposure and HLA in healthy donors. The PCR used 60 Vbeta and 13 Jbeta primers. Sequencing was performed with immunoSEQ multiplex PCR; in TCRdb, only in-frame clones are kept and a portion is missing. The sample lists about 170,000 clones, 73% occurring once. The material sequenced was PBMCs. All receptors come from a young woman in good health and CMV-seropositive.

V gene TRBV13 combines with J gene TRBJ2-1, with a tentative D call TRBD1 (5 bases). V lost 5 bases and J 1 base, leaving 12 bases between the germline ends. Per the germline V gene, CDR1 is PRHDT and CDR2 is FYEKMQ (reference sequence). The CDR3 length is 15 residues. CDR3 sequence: CASSTERGSYNEQFF. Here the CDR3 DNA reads TGTGCCAGCAGCACCGAAAGGGGTTCCTACAATGAGCAGTTCTTC.

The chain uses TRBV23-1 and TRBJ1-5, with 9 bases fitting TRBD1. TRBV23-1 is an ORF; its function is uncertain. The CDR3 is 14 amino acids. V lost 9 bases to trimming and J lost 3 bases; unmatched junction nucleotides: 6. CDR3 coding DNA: TGCGCCAGGAACCGGGACAGGGCCAATCAGCCCCAGCATTTT. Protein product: CARNRDRANQPQHF.

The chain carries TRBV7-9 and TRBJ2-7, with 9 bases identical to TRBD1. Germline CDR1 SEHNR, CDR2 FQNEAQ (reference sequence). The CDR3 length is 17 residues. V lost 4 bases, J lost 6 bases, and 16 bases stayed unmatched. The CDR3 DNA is TGTGCCAGCAGCTCGGATCATAGTGGGACAGGGAGGGTCGAGCAGTACTTC. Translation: CASSSDHSGTGRVEQYF.

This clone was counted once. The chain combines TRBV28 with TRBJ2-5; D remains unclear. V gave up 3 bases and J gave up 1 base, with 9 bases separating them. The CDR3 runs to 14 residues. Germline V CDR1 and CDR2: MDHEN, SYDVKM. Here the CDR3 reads CASSFSSVQETQYF. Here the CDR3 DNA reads TGTGCCAGCAGTTTTAGCAGCGTCCAAGAGACCCAGTACTTC.

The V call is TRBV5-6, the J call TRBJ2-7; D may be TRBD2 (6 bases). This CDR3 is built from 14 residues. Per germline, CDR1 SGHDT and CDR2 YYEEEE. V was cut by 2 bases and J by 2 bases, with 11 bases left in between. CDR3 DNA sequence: TGTGCCAGCAGCTTCCCGGGGGAGACCTACGAGCAGTACTTC. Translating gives CASSFPGETYEQYF.

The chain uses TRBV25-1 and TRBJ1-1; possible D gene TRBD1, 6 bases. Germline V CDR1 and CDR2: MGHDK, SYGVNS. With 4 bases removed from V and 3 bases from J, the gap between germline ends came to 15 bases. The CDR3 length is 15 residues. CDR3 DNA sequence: TGTGCCAGCAGTGCGAACAGGGCAAAGGACACTGAAGCTTTCTTT. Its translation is CASSANRAKDTEAFF.

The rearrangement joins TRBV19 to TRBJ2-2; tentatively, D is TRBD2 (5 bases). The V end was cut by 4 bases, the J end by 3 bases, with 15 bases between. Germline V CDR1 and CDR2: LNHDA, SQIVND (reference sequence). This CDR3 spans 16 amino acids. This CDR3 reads CASSKTGIYYTGELFF. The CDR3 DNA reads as TGTGCCAGTAGTAAAACCGGGATCTACTACACCGGGGAGCTGTTTTTT.

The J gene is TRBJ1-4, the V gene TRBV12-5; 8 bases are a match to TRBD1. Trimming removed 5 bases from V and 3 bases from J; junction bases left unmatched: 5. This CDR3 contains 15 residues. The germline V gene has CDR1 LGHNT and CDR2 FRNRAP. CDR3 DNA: TGTGCTAGTGGTCTCAGGGGGCCGGCTAATGAAAAACTGTTTTTT. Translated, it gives CASGLRGPANEKLFF.